These 18 T cell receptor beta chains originate from one sample sequenced in a study of T cells in Graves' hyperthyroidism and ophthalmopathy (dated by TCRdb to between 2019 and 2020). Preparation of the library involved multiplex PCR. Data came from an Illumina HiSeq 2000. Amplification of TCR beta CDR3 regions was carried out from RNA transcripts. The first round of RT-PCR for the TCR CDR3 was performed with the HTBI primer set and the Qiagen OneStep RT-PCR kit. Starting from the raw public reads, TCRdb applied fastp trimming at Q25, assembled clones with MiXCR and retained in-frame beta chains. Identical CDR3 protein sequences are pooled into one entry, listed with their most common genes and DNA. Present in this sample are under 450,000 distinct CDR3 sequences, approximately 13% of which were seen just once. Less than 25% of the sample lies in the top ten. The specimen sequenced was blood. The receptors shown here come from a man aged 25 to 40 with Graves' hyperthyroidism that later progressed to Graves' ophthalmopathy.

The gene calls are TRBV15 and TRBJ1-5; D is unclear. This CDR3 contains 15 residues. Trimming took off 0 bases at V and 5 bases at J, with 11 bases between the two ends. Germline values: CDR1 LNHNV, CDR2 YYDKDF (reference sequence). For the CDR3, the DNA is TGTGCCACCAGCAGAGATCGAGGTGGGCATCAGCCCCAGCATTTT. Its translation is CATSRDRGGHQPQHF.

At least ten counts were recorded for this clonotype. J is TRBJ2-5 and V is TRBV6-1; weak D call: TRBD1 (6 bases). CDR3 length equals 12 residues. Trimming left V 11 bases short and J 4 bases short, with 14 bases between. Germline CDR1 is MNHNS and CDR2 is SASEGT. The CDR3 protein is CASGTRGETQYF. CDR3 DNA: TGTGCCTCTGGGACACGGGGAGAGACCCAGTACTTC.

The genes are TRBV5-1 and TRBJ2-2, with TRBD2 identical over 8 bases. Germline-derived CDR1 and CDR2 are SGHRS and YFSETQ. This CDR3 is 15 amino acids long. V was clipped by 3 bases and J by 0 bases; unmatched bases: 1. Written as DNA, the CDR3 is TGCGCCAGCAGCTGGGGACTAGCGAACACCGGGGAGCTGTTTTTT. Translated, it gives CASSWGLANTGELFF.

The CDR3 region is CASRSRDVAKNIQYF. The CDR3 bases are TGTGCCAGCAGGAGCAGGGATGTAGCCAAAAACATTCAGTACTTC. The gene calls are TRBV2 and TRBJ2-4; maybe TRBD1 (5 bases). The germline V gene encodes CDR1 SNHLY and CDR2 FYNNEI. CDR3 length equals 15 residues. V was clipped by 6 bases and J by 0 bases, with 12 bases between them.

This chain joins TRBV29-1 and TRBJ2-3; a weak D match, TRBD2 (6 bases). V was cut by 7 bases and J by 0 bases, with 14 bases left in between. CDR3 length: 14 amino acids. CDR1 is SQVTM, CDR2 ANQGSEA, per germline. For the CDR3, the DNA is TGCAGCGGGGACTTGGGGCTTAGCACAGATACGCAGTATTTT. Its translation: CSGDLGLSTDTQYF.

Ten or more counts support this clonotype. This sequence joins TRBV12-3 or TRBV12-4 and TRBJ1-5; TRBD1 agrees at 7 bases. CDR3 length equals 13 residues. J lost 1 base, V lost 8 bases, and 2 bases had no gene match. The CDR3 loop reads CASGTESNQPQHF. The DNA for the CDR3 is TGTGCCAGCGGGACAGAGAGCAATCAGCCCCAGCATTTT.

The rearrangement uses TRBV11-3 and TRBJ2-2, with D uncertain. Germline CDR1 and CDR2: SGHNT and YENEEA. The V end lost 5 bases, the J end lost 7 bases, and 8 bases lay between the germline ends. This CDR3 is 12 amino acids long. CDR3 region: CASSMGNGELFF. The CDR3, as DNA: TGTGCCAGCAGCATGGGAAACGGGGAGCTGTTTTTT.

This clonotype was counted at least ten times. The chain carries TRBV13 and TRBJ1-5; maybe TRBD1 (5 bases). Germline values: CDR1 PRHDT, CDR2 FYEKMQ (reference sequence). This CDR3 region has 15 residues. V lost 0 bases and J lost 4, with 10 bases in between. CDR3 sequence reads: CASSLGRAGNQPQHF. The CDR3 nucleotides are TGTGCCAGCAGCTTAGGTCGGGCAGGGAATCAGCCCCAGCATTTT.

A few counts support this clonotype. V and J are TRBV20-1 and TRBJ2-1, with D perhaps matching TRBD2 (7 bases). This CDR3 has 14 residues. Trimming took off 4 bases at V and 10 bases at J, with 20 bases between the two ends. Germline V gene data show CDR1 as DFQATT and CDR2 as SNEGSKA (reference sequence). The CDR3 region is CSAKKGGGPQEQFF. The DNA for the CDR3 is TGCAGTGCTAAAAAAGGGGGGGGGCCCCAAGAGCAGTTCTTC.

This clonotype has at least ten counts. V is TRBV12-3 or TRBV12-4 and J is TRBJ2-7, with TRBD1 matching over 7 bases. J was trimmed by 3 bases and V by 4 bases; bases with no gene match: 6. This CDR3 is built from 14 residues. CDR3 nucleotides: TGTGCCAGCAGTTCGCACAGGGGCGGCTACGAGCAGTACTTC. As protein: CASSSHRGGYEQYF.

This clonotype was detected ten times or more. This chain joins TRBV7-2 and TRBJ2-7; 10 bases line up with TRBD2. The germline V gene has CDR1 SGHTA and CDR2 FQGNSA. The ends lost 4 bases at V and 4 bases at J; junction bases unmatched: 7. The CDR3 consists of 15 residues. CDR3: CASSWASGGGYEQYF. The DNA of the CDR3 is TGTGCCAGCAGCTGGGCTAGCGGGGGAGGGTACGAGCAGTACTTC. Drawing the rest from reference TRBV7-2 and TRBJ2-7, the complete variable domain is GAGVSQSPSNKVTEKGKDVELRCDPISGHTALYWYRQSLGQGLEFLIYFQGNSAPDKSGLPSDRFSAERTGGSVSTLTIQRTQQEDSAVYLCASSWASGGGYEQYFGPGTRLTVT.

Regarding this clonotype: A much larger clone lies one base from this, so it may be a read error. The V and J genes are TRBV9 and TRBJ1-2, with 7 nucleotides matching TRBD1. CDR3 length equals 13 residues. In germline, CDR1 is SGDLS, CDR2 YYNGEE. The CDR3 DNA sequence: TGTGCCAGCAGCCCGCGGGACAGCTATGGCTACGCCTTC. This translates into CASSPRDSYGYAF.

This chain joins TRBV6-1 and TRBJ2-7; D is ambiguous. The CDR3 contains 14 residues. CDR1 is MNHNS, CDR2 SASEGT, per germline. The V and J ends lost 8 bases and 7 bases respectively, with 21 bases between them. As DNA, the CDR3 is TGTGCCAGCTCACTCCGACTCCCGAGTTTTGAGCAGTACTTC. Translation: CASSLRLPSFEQYF.

This clonotype was counted many times. The genes are TRBV29-1 and TRBJ1-1; TRBD1 matches at 8 bases. The CDR3 sequence is 13 residues long. From germline, CDR1 is SQVTM and CDR2 ANQGSEA. The ends lost 4 bases at V and 5 bases at J; junction bases unmatched: 6. Here the CDR3 reads CSVAGTGGTEAFF. DNA of the CDR3: TGCAGCGTTGCCGGGACAGGCGGGACTGAAGCTTTCTTT.

This clonotype was detected a few times. The chain carries TRBV7-9 and TRBJ1-3; D remains unclear. Germline assignment: CDR1 SEHNR and CDR2 FQNEAQ (reference sequence). Trimming cost V 1 base and J 7 bases, with 5 bases left between them. The CDR3 totals 12 residues. CDR3 region: CASSLGVNTIYF. The CDR3 DNA reads TGTGCCAGCAGCTTAGGGGTGAACACCATATATTTT.

On this clonotype itself: The germline gene is not matched at one end of the junction; a read error may be the cause. V usage is TRBV28 and J usage is TRBJ2-7, with D unresolved. Germline CDR1 MDHEN, CDR2 SYDVKM. This CDR3 has 11 residues. The DNA of the CDR3 is TGTGCCGGCAGCCTCGGTAGCGAGCAGTACTTC. This translates into CAGSLGSEQYF. Combining the CDR3 with reference TRBV28 and TRBJ2-7 gives the whole variable domain DVKVTQSSRYLVKRTGEKVFLECVQDMDHENMFWYRQDPGLGLRLIYFSYDVKMKEKGDIPEGYSVSREKKERFSLILESASTNQTSMYLCAGSLGSEQYFGPGTRLTVT.

The gene calls are TRBV29-1 and TRBJ1-2; the D is unclear. The ends were cut back, 2 bases at V and 0 bases at J, with 10 bases in the middle. This CDR3 has 14 amino acids. Germline assignment: CDR1 SQVTM and CDR2 ANQGSEA. The CDR3 DNA sequence: TGCAGCGTTGAAAGAGGTGGTCCTAACTATGGCTACACCTTC. Its protein is CSVERGGPNYGYTF.

The V and J genes are TRBV10-3 and TRBJ1-2; 7 nucleotides match TRBD1. The CDR3 length is 14 residues. Germline CDR1 is ENHRY and CDR2 is SYGVKD. J gave up 8 bases and V 6 bases, and 12 bases lay outside the gene matches. The CDR3 bases are TGTGCCATCAGGGCACACACAGGGGAAAGGGGCTACACCTTC. It is translated as CAIRAHTGERGYTF.